These T cell receptor beta chains were read from a single sample in a study of beta chain features in type 1 diabetes. Libraries were prepared by immunoSEQ multiplex PCR; TCRdb keeps only in-frame clonotypes and omits some of them. This table holds around 330,000 clones, 9.5% to 12% found once. Sequenced sample: naive CD4+ T cells from blood. These receptors were collected from a woman between 25 and 40 years old in good health. Both conserved end residues are trimmed from each CDR3. Each record gives: CDR3 protein, V gene, clone size, J gene. A clone size is listed for some rows: how often the clone was seen (once, few, many), or a class if it is expanded.

ASSVGTSGRIY,TRBV9,few,TRBJ2-5
ASSPGTGGLETQY,TRBV18,.,TRBJ2-5
ASSVSGANTGELF,TRBV9,.,TRBJ2-2
ASSVKLAGVGEQF,TRBV6-4,.,TRBJ2-1
ASSPEGGREKLF,TRBV7-9,few,TRBJ1-4
SVAGVGLQETQY,TRBV29-1,few,TRBJ2-5
ASSLGLTAQLNEQF,TRBV5-1,.,TRBJ2-1
AIRGGASGHYEQY,TRBV10-3,.,TRBJ2-7
ASSRNQGADTEAF,TRBV6-5,few,TRBJ1-1
ASSRGIGDEKLF,TRBV25-1,.,TRBJ1-4
ASSRSGTNTGELF,TRBV18,few,TRBJ2-2
ASSEALGTGARTDTQY,TRBV25-1,few,TRBJ2-3
AISEREGETQY,TRBV6-5,few,TRBJ2-5
ASSLRSGLAGTGELF,TRBV7-3,.,TRBJ2-2
ATSRGRDRADGYT,TRBV15,.,TRBJ1-2
ASSSGQGTEAF,TRBV5-1,.,TRBJ1-1
ASSPNYEQY,TRBV2,.,TRBJ2-7
ATSSGQGAGETQY,TRBV15,few,TRBJ2-5
ASSWRGPHDEQF,TRBV7-2,few,TRBJ2-1
ASSPGTSGIYEQY,TRBV5-4,few,TRBJ2-7
ASSETGGSNQPQH,TRBV28,once,TRBJ1-5
ASSPGLGQNPTDTQY,TRBV14,few,TRBJ2-3
SVLGQMNTGELF,TRBV29-1,.,TRBJ2-2
ASSLDGDRGSSGANVLT,TRBV7-9,.,TRBJ2-6
ASSQTGTGPEELF,TRBV4-2,few,TRBJ2-2
SASAYYEQY,TRBV20-1,few,TRBJ2-7
ASSRPSGINEQF,TRBV6-1,.,TRBJ2-1
ASSFGLAGETQY,TRBV7-3,.,TRBJ2-5
SVSGTGEGPYNEQF,TRBV29-1,few,TRBJ2-1
ASSLFGKNTEAF,TRBV27,few,TRBJ1-1
ASRRLAGGDEQY,TRBV6-1,.,TRBJ2-7
SGELAGGPIGKQF,TRBV29-1,few,TRBJ2-1
ASSLRDSKNEQF,TRBV5-4,few,TRBJ2-1
ASSQAGTGGLRSQY,TRBV23-1,.,TRBJ2-5
ASSPSGQLYEQY,TRBV18,few,TRBJ2-7
ASSLAFYEQY,TRBV5-6,.,TRBJ2-7
ASSLEGGPEFNEQF,TRBV7-9,.,TRBJ2-1